This T cell receptor beta chain was recovered during a study of beta chain features in type 1 diabetes. Comments on this clone: Its antigen remains unknown.

A heparinised blood draw that averaged around 100 mL was obtained once from each donor. Notes on the study in general: A moderate, significant TCRB CDR3 shortening appeared in type 1 diabetes across four CD4+ subsets. Among type 1 diabetes patients, VDJ junctions had fewer insertions and more deletions.

Looked up from germline, CDR1 is SNHLY and CDR2 is FYNNEI. The CDR3 runs 14 residues. The J segment lost 5 bases and the V segment lost 2 bases, leaving 2 bases of the junction unmatched. All of the isolated RNA was reverse transcribed, so expressed TCRB transcripts were sequenced. Assay: immunoSEQ multiplex PCR; the TCRdb copy retains only in-frame clones and omits some. The repertoire has 600,000 to 750,000 clones, under 15% of them found once; the top ten carry around 0.12%. The chain links TRBV2 to TRBJ2-2; 7 nucleotides line up with TRBD1. Sequenced material: naive CD4+ T cells from blood. This TCR was recovered from a man aged 25-45 years with type 1 diabetes. CDR3 coding DNA: TGTGCCAGCAGTGAACGGGACAGAACCGGGGAGCTGTTTTTT. It translates to CASSERDRTGELFF.